The 15 T cell receptor beta chains below were found in one sample sequenced in a study of T cells in Graves' hyperthyroidism and ophthalmopathy. RNA transcripts served as the template for amplifying TCR beta CDR3 regions. The HTBI primer set drove a first-round RT-PCR of the TCR CDR3. TCRdb recomputed calls from the multiplex PCR reads with MiXCR, one row per CDR3 protein. The sample includes fewer than 900,000 distinct CDR3 sequences, 15% to 20% seen only once; the top ten take 16%. The source material was blood. The origin of the receptors is a woman aged 45 to 65 with Graves' hyperthyroidism that later progressed to Graves' ophthalmopathy.

The chain is built from TRBV20-1 and TRBJ2-5, with D perhaps TRBD2 (7 bases). Deletions cut 5 bases from V and 5 bases from J, with 18 bases between. Germline CDR1 DFQATT, CDR2 SNEGSKA (reference sequence). The CDR3 has 14 amino acids. CDR3 sequence: CSASVRGGRETQYF. CDR3 bases: TGCAGTGCTTCCGTAAGGGGGGGCCGGGAGACCCAGTACTTC.

V gene TRBV2 combines with J gene TRBJ2-2; 11 bases line up with TRBD1. From germline, CDR1 is SNHLY and CDR2 FYNNEI. The CDR3 is 13 residues long. The trim removed 8 bases at V and 6 bases at J, leaving 2 bases unmatched. CDR3 coding DNA: TGTGCCAGCCTGGACAGGGGGCCCGGGGAGCTGTTTTTT. Translation: CASLDRGPGELFF.

At least ten counts were recorded for this clonotype. The V and J genes are TRBV18 and TRBJ2-5, with D possibly matching TRBD2 (6 bases). Between the trimmed V and J ends, which lost 1 base and 2 bases, there was a span of 17 bases. Germline-derived CDR1 and CDR2 are KGHSH and LQKENI. The CDR3 is 17 residues long. The CDR3, as DNA: TGTGCCAGCTCACCACTCCCGGGGGTGATGAATCAAGAGACCCAGTACTTC. Translation: CASSPLPGVMNQETQYF.

The gene calls are TRBV6-2 or TRBV6-3 and TRBJ2-1; D remains ambiguous. CDR3 length: 15 residues. V was cut by 6 bases and J by 0 bases, with 12 bases left in between. CDR1 MNHEY and CDR2 SVGEGT come from the germline V gene. CDR3 region: CASSYRAGSYNEQFF. The CDR3 DNA sequence: TGTGCCAGCAGCTACCGAGCAGGCTCCTACAATGAGCAGTTCTTC.

The sample holds a few counts of this clonotype. CDR3 sequence: CASYGNTGELFF. The CDR3 DNA sequence: TGTGCCAGCTACGGAAACACCGGGGAGCTGTTTTTT. The rearrangement uses TRBV27 and TRBJ2-2; D ambiguous. V lost 8 bases, J lost 2 bases, and 6 bases lay in between. This CDR3 contains 12 residues. The V gene's germline CDR1 is MNHEY and CDR2 SMNVEV (reference sequence).

V and J are TRBV12-5 and TRBJ1-1; D gene uncertain. Trimming cost V 0 bases and J 4 bases, with 9 bases left between them. The germline V gene has CDR1 LGHNT and CDR2 FRNRAP. This CDR3 comprises 14 residues. CDR3 nucleotide sequence: TGTGCTAGTGGTTTGGTAGTGGGAGGCACTGAAGCTTTCTTT. The encoded protein is CASGLVVGGTEAFF.

This clonotype was counted many times. This chain uses TRBV11-2 with TRBJ2-7; 8 bases line up with TRBD2. With 1 base clipped from V and 0 bases from J, the junction kept 2 bases outside the gene matches. This CDR3 has 15 residues. The V gene's germline CDR1 is SGHAT and CDR2 FQNNGV. DNA of the CDR3: TGTGCCAGCAGCTTAGCGGGGGGGCTCTCCTACGAGCAGTACTTC. This encodes CASSLAGGLSYEQYF.

CDR3 residues: CASSPIAGDPYEQYF. CDR3 sequence (DNA): TGTGCCAGCTCACCAATAGCGGGGGACCCCTACGAGCAGTACTTC. The chain employs TRBV18 and TRBJ2-7; TRBD2 aligns across 9 bases. The germline V gene encodes CDR1 KGHSH and CDR2 LQKENI. CDR3 length: 15 amino acids. With 2 bases clipped from V and 2 bases from J, the junction kept 4 bases outside the gene matches.

Many counts were recorded for this clonotype. The V call is TRBV20-1, the J call TRBJ2-7; D may correspond to TRBD1 or TRBD2 (5 bases each). The CDR3 runs to 15 residues. Germline V gene sequence: CDR1 DFQATT, CDR2 SNEGSKA (reference sequence). V gave up 6 bases and J gave up 7 bases, with 25 bases separating them. As DNA, the CDR3 is TGCAGTGCGCCAGCTGGGTTGGGACCATTTTGGGAGCAGTACTTC. Translating it yields CSAPAGLGPFWEQYF.

The chain carries TRBV5-6 and TRBJ1-6; D is uncertain. This CDR3 is 13 amino acids long. V lost 1 base and J lost 7, with 6 bases in between. From germline, CDR1 is SGHDT and CDR2 YYEEEE. The DNA for the CDR3 is TGTGCCAGCAGCTTGTTCGAGAATTCACCCCTCCACTTT. This codes for CASSLFENSPLHF. Looking up the rest from reference TRBV5-6 and TRBJ1-6 gives the full variable domain: DAGVTQSPTHLIKTRGQQVTLRCSPKSGHDTVSWYQQALGQGPQFIFQYYEEEERQRGNFPDRFSGHQFPNYSSELNVNALLLGDSALYLCASSLFENSPLHFGNGTRLTVT.

The rearrangement joins TRBV7-8 to TRBJ1-2; TRBD1 matches 7 bases. CDR3 size: 13 residues. With 5 bases clipped from V and 8 bases from J, the junction kept 8 bases outside the gene matches. CDR1 and CDR2 from the germline V gene are SGHVS and FQNEAQ. CDR3 in DNA: TGTGCCAGCAGCGAAGACAGGGTGGTGGGCTACACCTTC. Protein product: CASSEDRVVGYTF.

This clonotype was picked up many times. The CDR3 DNA sequence: TGCAGTGCTAGTATTCCCGCCGGGGCCGTTCAGGACGAGCAGTACTTC. Translated, it gives CSASIPAGAVQDEQYF. The rearrangement links TRBV20-1 to TRBJ2-7; either TRBD1 or TRBD2 may supply D (5 bases each). Deletions cut 3 bases from V and 5 bases from J, with 23 bases between. CDR3 size: 16 residues. Germline CDR1 is DFQATT and CDR2 is SNEGSKA (reference sequence).

J is TRBJ1-3 and V is TRBV5-1; TRBD1 matches 9 bases. Germline values: CDR1 SGHRS, CDR2 YFSETQ. CDR3 length equals 17 residues. J gave up 0 bases and V 4 bases, and 8 bases lay outside the gene matches. DNA of the CDR3: TGCGCCAGCAGCCCGCGGACAGGGGATCACTCTGGAAACACCATATATTTT. Translated, it gives CASSPRTGDHSGNTIYF.

In this sample, this clonotype turned up a few times. V gene TRBV18 combines with J gene TRBJ1-2; a possible D gene is TRBD1 (5 bases). Trimming took 6 bases from V and 3 from J, leaving 23 bases between them. The CDR3 has 17 residues. Germline assignment: CDR1 KGHSH and CDR2 LQKENI. DNA of the CDR3: TGTGCCAGCTCCCAAGCGTCGAGATCCCTAGGGGACTATGGCTACACCTTC. The encoded protein is CASSQASRSLGDYGYTF.

At least ten counts were recorded for this clonotype. CDR3 bases: TGTGCCAGCAGCGGGAATGGGAAAGGGCCCTACGAGCAGTACTTC. This sequence encodes CASSGNGKGPYEQYF. The chain carries TRBV5-6 and TRBJ2-7; D gene unclear. The germline V and J ends were trimmed by 4 bases and 2 bases, with 16 bases remaining between them. CDR3 length equals 15 residues. Germline V gene sequence: CDR1 SGHDT, CDR2 YYEEEE.